This TCR beta chain was found in a study of T-cell memory formation after mild COVID-19. This CDR3 region has 15 residues. Germline V gene lookup returns CDR1 SGHRS and CDR2 YFSETQ. V lost 3 bases, J lost 7 bases, and 6 bases stayed unmatched. TCRdb recomputed calls from the 5' RACE reads with MiXCR, one row per CDR3 protein. This sample has 110,000 to 150,000 distinct CDR3 sequences, with around 25% found just once. This clonotype has a handful of counts. The sequencing sample was made of PBMCs or a T cell subset sorted from them (not recorded which). This TCR was sampled from an adult woman who had mild COVID-19 (a few samples of this study predate the infection). Cell type and time point are not known. The chain couples TRBV5-1 to TRBJ2-7; 14 positions agree with TRBD2. CDR3 amino acids: CASSWTSGGPREQYF. DNA for the CDR3: TGCGCCAGCAGCTGGACTAGCGGGGGGCCGAGGGAGCAGTACTTC.